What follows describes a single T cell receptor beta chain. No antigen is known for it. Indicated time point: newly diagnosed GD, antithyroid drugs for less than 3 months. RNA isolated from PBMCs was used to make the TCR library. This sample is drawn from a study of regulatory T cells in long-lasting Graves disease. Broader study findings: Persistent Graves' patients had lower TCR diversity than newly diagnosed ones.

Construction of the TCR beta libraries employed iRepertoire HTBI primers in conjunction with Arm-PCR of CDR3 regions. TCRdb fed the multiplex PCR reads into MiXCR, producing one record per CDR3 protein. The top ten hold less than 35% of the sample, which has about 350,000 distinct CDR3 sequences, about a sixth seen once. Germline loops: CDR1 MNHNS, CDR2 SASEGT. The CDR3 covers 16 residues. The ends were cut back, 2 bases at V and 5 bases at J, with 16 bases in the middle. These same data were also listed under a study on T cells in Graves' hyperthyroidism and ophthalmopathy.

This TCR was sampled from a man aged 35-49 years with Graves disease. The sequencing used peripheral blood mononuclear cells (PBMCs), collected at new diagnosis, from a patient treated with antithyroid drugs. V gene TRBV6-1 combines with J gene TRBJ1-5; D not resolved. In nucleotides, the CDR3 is TGTGCCAGCAGTGAACATGCATGGCGGGAACATCAGCCCCAGCATTTT. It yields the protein CASSEHAWREHQPQHF.